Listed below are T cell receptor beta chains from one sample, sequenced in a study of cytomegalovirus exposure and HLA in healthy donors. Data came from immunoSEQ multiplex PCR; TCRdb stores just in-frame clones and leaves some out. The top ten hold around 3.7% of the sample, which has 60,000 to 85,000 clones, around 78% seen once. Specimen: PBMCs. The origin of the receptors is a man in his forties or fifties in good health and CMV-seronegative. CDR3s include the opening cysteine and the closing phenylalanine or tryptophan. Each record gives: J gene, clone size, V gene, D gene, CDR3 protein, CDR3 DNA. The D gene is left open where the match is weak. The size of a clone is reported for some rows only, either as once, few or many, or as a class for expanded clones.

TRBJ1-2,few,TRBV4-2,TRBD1,CASSQGLRFHRGPPNYGYTF,TGTGCCAGCAGCCAAGGCCTCCGATTCCACAGGGGGCCTCCTAACTATGGCTACACCTTC
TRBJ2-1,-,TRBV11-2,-,CASSLLASSYNEQFF,TGTGCCAGCAGCTTACTAGCGAGCTCCTACAATGAGCAGTTCTTC
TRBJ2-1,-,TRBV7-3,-,CASSLTRLRLDNEQFF,TGTGCCAGCAGTCTCACCAGGCTACGGTTGGACAATGAGCAGTTCTTC
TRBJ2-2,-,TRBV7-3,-,CASSPRQTTGELFF,TGTGCCAGCAGCCCACGACAGACAACCGGGGAGCTGTTTTTT
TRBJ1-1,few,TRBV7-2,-,CASSLNLLNTEAFF,TGTGCCAGCAGCTTAAACCTATTGAACACTGAAGCTTTCTTT
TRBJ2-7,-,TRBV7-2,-,CASSPSPRSSREQYF,TGTGCCAGCAGCCCATCCCCGCGGTCAAGCCGCGAGCAGTACTTC
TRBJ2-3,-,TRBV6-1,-,CASSEQGWRRTDTQYF,TGTGCCAGCAGTGAACAGGGTTGGAGAAGGACAGATACGCAGTATTTT
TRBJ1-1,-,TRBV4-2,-,CASSQDKTWAGPQRNTEAFF,TGTGCCAGCAGCCAAGATAAGACTTGGGCAGGGCCCCAGAGGAACACTGAAGCTTTCTTT
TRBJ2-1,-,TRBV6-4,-,CASSEGAEGYNEQFF,TGTGCCAGCAGTGAGGGGGCCGAGGGCTACAATGAGCAGTTCTTC
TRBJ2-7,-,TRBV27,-,CASSIRYGEQYF,TGTGCCAGCAGTATAAGGTACGGGGAGCAGTACTTC
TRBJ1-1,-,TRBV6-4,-,CASSDQQGYQAFF,TGTGCCAGCAGTGACCAACAGGGATATCAAGCTTTCTTT
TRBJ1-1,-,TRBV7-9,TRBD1,CASSPPLGTGNTEAFF,TGTGCCAGCAGCCCCCCCTTGGGGACAGGGAACACTGAAGCTTTCTTT
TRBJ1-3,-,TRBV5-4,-,CASSGRTGSGNTIYF,TGTGCCAGCAGCGGAAGAACAGGGTCTGGAAACACCATATATTTT
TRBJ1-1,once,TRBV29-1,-,CSVELITEAFF,TGCAGCGTTGAATTAATCACTGAAGCTTTCTTT
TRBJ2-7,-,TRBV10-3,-,CAISEVRGDYEQYF,TGTGCCATCAGTGAAGTCAGGGGGGACTACGAGCAGTACTTC
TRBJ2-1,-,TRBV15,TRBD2,CATSRNPSGLINEQFF,TGTGCCACCAGCAGAAATCCCTCGGGACTAATTAATGAGCAGTTCTTC
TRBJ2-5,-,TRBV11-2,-,CASSRTQETQYF,TGTGCCAGCAGCCGTACTCAAGAGACCCAGTACTTC
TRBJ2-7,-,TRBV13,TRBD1,CASSLGRGRGLEQYF,TGTGCCAGCAGCTTAGGACGGGGCAGGGGGCTGGAGCAGTACTTC
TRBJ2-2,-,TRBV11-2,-,CASSIQGSGELFF,TGTGCCAGCAGCATACAGGGTTCTGGGGAGCTGTTTTTT
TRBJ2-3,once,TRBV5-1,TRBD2,CASSQGLAGGDTDTQYF,TGCGCCAGCAGCCAGGGACTAGCGGGGGGGGACACAGATACGCAGTATTTT
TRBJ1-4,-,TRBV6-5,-,CASSYSRSRGELFF,TGTGCCAGCAGTTACTCTAGAAGCAGGGGAGAACTGTTTTTT
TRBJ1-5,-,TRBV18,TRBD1,CASSPVTGGHQPQHF,TGTGCCAGCTCACCAGTGACAGGGGGCCATCAGCCCCAGCATTTT
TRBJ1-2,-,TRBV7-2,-,CASSLNSPGYTF,TGTGCCAGCAGCCTAAACTCTCCTGGCTACACCTTC
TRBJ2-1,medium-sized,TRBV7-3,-,CASSLRGGAGNEQFF,TGTGCCAGCAGCTTAAGGGGGGGGGCGGGAAATGAGCAGTTCTTC
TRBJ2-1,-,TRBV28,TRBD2,CASSSSSGGTYNEQFF,TGTGCCAGCAGTTCTAGTAGCGGGGGGACCTACAATGAGCAGTTCTTC